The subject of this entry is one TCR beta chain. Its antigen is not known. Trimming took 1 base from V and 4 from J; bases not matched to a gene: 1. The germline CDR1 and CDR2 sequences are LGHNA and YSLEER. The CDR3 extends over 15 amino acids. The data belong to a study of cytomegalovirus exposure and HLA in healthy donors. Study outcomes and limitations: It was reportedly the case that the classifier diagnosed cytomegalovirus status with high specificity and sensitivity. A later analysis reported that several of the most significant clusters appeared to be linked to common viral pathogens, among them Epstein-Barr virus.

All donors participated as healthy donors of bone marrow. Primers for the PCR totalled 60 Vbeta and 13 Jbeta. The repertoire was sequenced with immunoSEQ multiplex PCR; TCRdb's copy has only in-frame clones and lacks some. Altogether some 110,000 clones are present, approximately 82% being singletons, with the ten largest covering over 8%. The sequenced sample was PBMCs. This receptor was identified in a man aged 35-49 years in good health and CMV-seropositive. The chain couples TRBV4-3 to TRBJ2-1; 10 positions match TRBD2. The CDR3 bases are TGCGCCAGCAGCCAAGCTAGCGGGAGTTACAATGAGCAGTTCTTC. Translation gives CASSQASGSYNEQFF.